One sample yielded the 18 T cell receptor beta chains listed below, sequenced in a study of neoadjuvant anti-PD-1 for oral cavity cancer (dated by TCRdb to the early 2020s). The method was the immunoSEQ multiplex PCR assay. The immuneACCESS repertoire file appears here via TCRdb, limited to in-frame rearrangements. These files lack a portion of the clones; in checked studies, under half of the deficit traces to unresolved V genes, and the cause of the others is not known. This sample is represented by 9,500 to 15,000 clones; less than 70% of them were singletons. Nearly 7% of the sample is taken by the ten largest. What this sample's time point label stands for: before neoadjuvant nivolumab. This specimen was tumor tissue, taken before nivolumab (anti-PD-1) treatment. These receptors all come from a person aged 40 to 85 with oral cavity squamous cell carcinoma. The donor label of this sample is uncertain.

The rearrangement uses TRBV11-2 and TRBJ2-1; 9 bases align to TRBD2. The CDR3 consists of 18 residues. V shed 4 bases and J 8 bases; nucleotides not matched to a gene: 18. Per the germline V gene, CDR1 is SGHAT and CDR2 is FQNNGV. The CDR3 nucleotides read TGTGCCAGCAGCTCCCCATTCGAGGCGCGGGAGGGCAGGGATGAGCAGTTCTTC. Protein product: CASSSPFEAREGRDEQFF.

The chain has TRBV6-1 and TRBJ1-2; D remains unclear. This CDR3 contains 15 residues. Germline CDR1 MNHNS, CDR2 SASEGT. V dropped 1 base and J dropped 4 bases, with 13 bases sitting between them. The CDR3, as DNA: TGTGCCAGCAGTGAAGTTCCTTACGACTTCTATGGCTACACCTTC. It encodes CASSEVPYDFYGYTF.

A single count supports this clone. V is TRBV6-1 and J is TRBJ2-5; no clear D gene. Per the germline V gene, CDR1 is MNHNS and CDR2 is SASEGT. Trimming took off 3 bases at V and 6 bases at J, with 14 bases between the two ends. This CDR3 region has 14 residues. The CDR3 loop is CASSEGPASQTQYF. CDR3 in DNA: TGTGCCAGCAGTGAGGGCCCGGCGTCCCAGACCCAGTACTTC.

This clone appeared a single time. This CDR3 reads CASSEYTPAGGTDTQYF. CDR3 in DNA: TGTGCCAGCAGTGAATACACTCCCGCGGGGGGCACAGATACGCAGTATTTT. The V and J genes are TRBV25-1 and TRBJ2-3, with TRBD2 matching 7 bases. V gave up 0 bases and J gave up 1 base; unmatched junction bases: 7. This CDR3 has 17 residues. Looked up from germline, CDR1 is MGHDK and CDR2 is SYGVNS.

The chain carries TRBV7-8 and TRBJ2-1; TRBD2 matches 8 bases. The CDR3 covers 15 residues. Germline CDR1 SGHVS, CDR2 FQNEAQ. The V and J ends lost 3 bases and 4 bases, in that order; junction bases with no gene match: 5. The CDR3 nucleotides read TGTGCCAGCAGCTTGGGAGCGGGAGTGTACAATGAGCAGTTCTTC. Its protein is CASSLGAGVYNEQFF.

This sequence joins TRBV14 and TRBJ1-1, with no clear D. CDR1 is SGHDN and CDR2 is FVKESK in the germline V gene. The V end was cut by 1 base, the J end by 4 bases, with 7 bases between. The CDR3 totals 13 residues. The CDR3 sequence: CASSQVAGTEAFF. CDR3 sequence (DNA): TGTGCCAGCAGCCAAGTCGCCGGCACTGAAGCTTTCTTT.

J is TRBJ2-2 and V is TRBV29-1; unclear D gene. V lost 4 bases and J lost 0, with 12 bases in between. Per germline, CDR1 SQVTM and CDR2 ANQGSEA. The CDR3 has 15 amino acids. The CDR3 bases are TGCAGCGTTGGAAGGGCAGTCTCGAACACCGGGGAGCTGTTTTTT. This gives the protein CSVGRAVSNTGELFF.

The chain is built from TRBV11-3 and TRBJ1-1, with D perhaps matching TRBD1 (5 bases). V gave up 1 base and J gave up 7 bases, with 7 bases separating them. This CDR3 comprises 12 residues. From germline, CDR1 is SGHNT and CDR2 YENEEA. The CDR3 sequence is CASSLAGGEAFF. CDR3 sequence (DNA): TGTGCCAGCAGCTTAGCGGGGGGTGAAGCTTTCTTT.

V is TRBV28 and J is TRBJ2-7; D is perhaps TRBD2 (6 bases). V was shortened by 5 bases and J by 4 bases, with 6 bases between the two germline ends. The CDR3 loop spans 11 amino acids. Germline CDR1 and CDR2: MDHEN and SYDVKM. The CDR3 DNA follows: TGTGCCAGCAGTGGGAGGTACGAGCAGTACTTC. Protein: CASSGRYEQYF.

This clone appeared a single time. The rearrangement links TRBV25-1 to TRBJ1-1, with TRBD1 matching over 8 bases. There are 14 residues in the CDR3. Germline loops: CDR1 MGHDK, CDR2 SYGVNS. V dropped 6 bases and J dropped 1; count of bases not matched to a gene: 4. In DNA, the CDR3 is TGTGCCAGCAGAAAGCAGGGGGCGAACACTGAAGCTTTCTTT. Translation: CASRKQGANTEAFF. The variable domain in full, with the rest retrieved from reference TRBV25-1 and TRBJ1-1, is EADIYQTPRYLVIGTGKKITLECSQTMGHDKMYWYQQDPGMELHLIHYSYGVNSTEKGDLSSESTVSRIRTEHFPLTLESARPSHTSQYLCASRKQGANTEAFFGQGTRLTVV.

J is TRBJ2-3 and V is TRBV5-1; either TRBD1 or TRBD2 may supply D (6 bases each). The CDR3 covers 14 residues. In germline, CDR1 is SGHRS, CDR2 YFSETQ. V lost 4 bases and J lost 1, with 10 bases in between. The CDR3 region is CASSAGHRTDTQYF. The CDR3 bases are TGCGCCAGCAGCGCGGGACACCGCACAGATACGCAGTATTTT.

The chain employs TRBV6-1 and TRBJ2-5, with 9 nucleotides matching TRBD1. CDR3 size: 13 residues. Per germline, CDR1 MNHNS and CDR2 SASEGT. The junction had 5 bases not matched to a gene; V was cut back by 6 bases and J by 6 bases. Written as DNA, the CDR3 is TGTGCCAGCAGCGGGACAGGGTTGCAGACCCAGTACTTC. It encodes CASSGTGLQTQYF.

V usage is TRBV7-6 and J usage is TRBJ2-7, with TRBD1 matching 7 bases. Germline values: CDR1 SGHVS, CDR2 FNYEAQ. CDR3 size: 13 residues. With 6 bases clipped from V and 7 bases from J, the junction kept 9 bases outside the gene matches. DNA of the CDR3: TGTGCCAGCAGACAGGGGCGTCATGGAGAGCAGTACTTC. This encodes CASRQGRHGEQYF.

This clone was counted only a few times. CDR3 residues: CASSPGRPPSGQYF. For the CDR3, the DNA is TGTGCCAGCTCACCAGGGCGCCCCCCGAGTGGGCAGTACTTC. This chain uses TRBV18 with TRBJ2-7; D is unresolved. The CDR3 covers 14 residues. V was pared by 2 bases and J by 9 bases, with 17 bases between. Germline loops: CDR1 KGHSH, CDR2 LQKENI.

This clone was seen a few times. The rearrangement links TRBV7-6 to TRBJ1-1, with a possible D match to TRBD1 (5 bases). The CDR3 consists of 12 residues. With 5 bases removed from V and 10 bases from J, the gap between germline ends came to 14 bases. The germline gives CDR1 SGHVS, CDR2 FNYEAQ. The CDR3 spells CASSPKGRRAFF. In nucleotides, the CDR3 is TGTGCCAGCAGCCCAAAGGGGCGGCGAGCTTTCTTT.

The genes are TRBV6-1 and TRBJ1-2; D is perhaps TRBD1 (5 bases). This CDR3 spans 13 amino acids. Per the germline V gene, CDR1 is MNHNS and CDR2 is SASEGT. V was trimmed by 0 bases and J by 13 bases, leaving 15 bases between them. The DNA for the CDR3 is TGTGCCAGCAGTGAAGCTTCCGGGACTGCGATCACCTTC. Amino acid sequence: CASSEASGTAITF.

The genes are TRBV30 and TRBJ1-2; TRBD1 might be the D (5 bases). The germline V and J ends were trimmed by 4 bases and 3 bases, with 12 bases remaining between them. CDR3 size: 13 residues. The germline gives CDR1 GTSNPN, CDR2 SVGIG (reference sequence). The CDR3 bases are TGTGCCTGGACCCCCGGGGGGGACTATGGCTACACCTTC. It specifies CAWTPGGDYGYTF.

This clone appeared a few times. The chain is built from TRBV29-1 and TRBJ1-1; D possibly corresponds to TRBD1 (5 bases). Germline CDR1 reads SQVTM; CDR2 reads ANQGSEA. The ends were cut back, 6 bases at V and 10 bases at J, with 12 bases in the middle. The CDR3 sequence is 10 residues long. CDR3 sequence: CSVTGSRAFF. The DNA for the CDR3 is TGCAGCGTCACAGGATCACGAGCTTTCTTT.